The 20 T cell receptor beta chains presented below share a single source sample, sequenced in a study of T cells in lung cancer brain metastases (dated by TCRdb to the late 2010s). Receptors were amplified or captured by the immunoSEQ multiplex PCR assay. TCRdb's version of the immuneACCESS table is confined to in-frame rearrangements and falls short of the full clone set. An unresolved V gene accounts for under half of the shortfall where checked; the remainder is of unknown origin. This sample has about 2,900 clones in its table, and approximately 85% of those were observed once. Around 7.2% of the sample goes to the ten largest clones. Sequenced sample: tumor tissue from the primary lung tumor. The cell subset or site label here, explained by the study, means: primary lung cancer lesion. The origin of the receptors is a woman aged 55-69 years with non-small cell lung cancer.

The chain links TRBV7-2 to TRBJ1-2; the match to TRBD1 covers 11 bases. V shed 3 bases and J 10 bases; nucleotides not matched to a gene: 7. The germline V gene encodes CDR1 SGHTA and CDR2 FQGNSA. The CDR3 is 14 amino acids. The DNA of the CDR3 is TGTGCCAGCAGCTTTAGGACAGGGGGCGCGGTCTACACCTTC. This translates into CASSFRTGGAVYTF.

This clone was counted a single time. The chain recombines TRBV18 with TRBJ2-2; tentatively, D is TRBD2 (6 bases). From germline, CDR1 is KGHSH and CDR2 LQKENI. The CDR3 has 14 amino acids. Trimming pared 3 bases from V and 6 bases from J, leaving 11 bases between. DNA for the CDR3: TGTGCCAGCTCACCTGGCCTAGCGTCCGGGGAGCTGTTTTTT. Translation gives CASSPGLASGELFF.

About this clone: The same CDR3 can be traced to other DNA sequences in this sample. This chain joins TRBV6-1 and TRBJ2-1, with D tentatively TRBD1 (6 bases). V lost 7 bases to trimming and J lost 6 bases, with 16 bases between them. There are 14 residues in the CDR3. Germline values: CDR1 MNHNS, CDR2 SASEGT. CDR3 amino acids: CASKAGAGVNEQFF. CDR3 nucleotides: TGTGCCAGCAAAGCAGGGGCAGGGGTCAATGAGCAGTTCTTC.

V usage is TRBV30 and J usage is TRBJ1-1, with 12 bases lining up with TRBD1. V trimming: 2 bases; J trimming: 7 bases; junction bases outside the gene matches: 5. Looked up from germline, CDR1 is GTSNPN and CDR2 is SVGIG (reference sequence). The CDR3 is 14 residues long. The CDR3 here is CAWSRGTGGSEAFF. The DNA for the CDR3 is TGTGCCTGGAGTAGAGGGACAGGGGGCAGTGAAGCTTTCTTT.

The chain has TRBV4-3 and TRBJ2-7; possibly TRBD2 for D (5 bases). Germline lookup yields CDR1 LGHNA and CDR2 YSLEER. CDR3 length: 13 residues. V dropped 5 bases and J dropped 2 bases, with 10 bases sitting between them. This CDR3 is CASSWRLTYEQYF. The CDR3 nucleotides read TGCGCCAGCAGCTGGCGACTAACCTACGAGCAGTACTTC.

The chain combines TRBV4-2 with TRBJ2-1, with TRBD2 matching over 15 bases. The germline V gene encodes CDR1 LGHNA and CDR2 YNFKEQ. The CDR3 consists of 17 residues. V was pared by 2 bases and J by 10 bases, with 9 bases of the junction left unmatched. The CDR3 loop is CASSQNQGGLAGGEQFF. The CDR3 nucleotides are TGTGCCAGCAGCCAAAATCAGGGGGGACTAGCGGGAGGAGAGCAGTTCTTC.

On this clone itself: Additional DNA sequences in this sample encode the identical CDR3. The gene calls are TRBV5-4 and TRBJ1-2; no firm D call. CDR1 is SGHNT, CDR2 YYREEE, per germline (reference sequence). The ends were cut back, 4 bases at V and 6 bases at J, with 19 bases in the middle. The CDR3 is 15 amino acids. The CDR3 region has the DNA TGTGCCAGCAGCCCGCAAAGCGCGAGGTTCCATGGCTACACCTTC. Amino acid sequence: CASSPQSARFHGYTF.

The chain carries TRBV18 and TRBJ2-7, with no clear D. This CDR3 has 13 amino acids. Between the trimmed V and J ends, which lost 0 bases and 0 bases, there was a span of 3 bases. The germline V gene encodes CDR1 KGHSH and CDR2 LQKENI. CDR3 residues: CASSPPSSYEQYF. The CDR3 DNA sequence: TGTGCCAGCTCACCACCTAGCTCCTACGAGCAGTACTTC.

The CDR3 loop reads CASSLRSGEQYF. In DNA form, the CDR3 reads TGTGCCAGCAGCCTTCGTAGCGGGGAACAGTACTTC. The rearrangement joins TRBV7-2 to TRBJ2-7; 8 bases are shared with TRBD2. Trimming cost V 5 bases and J 10 bases; bases outside gene matches: 7. The CDR3 is 12 residues long. Germline V gives CDR1 SGHTA, CDR2 FQGNSA.

V and J are TRBV5-1 and TRBJ2-7; D is uncertain. CDR1 SGHRS and CDR2 YFSETQ come from the germline V gene. Trimming pared 2 bases from V and 0 bases from J, leaving 6 bases between. The CDR3 length is 13 residues. CDR3: CASSLTNSYEQYF. DNA for the CDR3: TGCGCCAGCAGCTTAACAAACTCCTACGAGCAGTACTTC. The whole variable domain, filled in from reference TRBV5-1 and TRBJ2-7, reads KAGVTQTPRYLIKTRGQQVTLSCSPISGHRSVSWYQQTPGQGLQFLFEYFSETQRNKGNFPGRFSGRQFSNSRSEMNVSTLELGDSALYLCASSLTNSYEQYFGPGTRLTVT.

There are a few counts of this clone. The genes are TRBV7-2 and TRBJ2-7; TRBD2 matches 7 bases. From germline, CDR1 is SGHTA and CDR2 FQGNSA. The CDR3 spans 14 residues. V lost 2 bases and J lost 7; bases outside the gene matches: 8. In DNA form, the CDR3 reads TGTGCCAGCAGCTTAAAGGCGGGAGTGGAAGAGCAGTACTTC. Its translation is CASSLKAGVEEQYF.

This chain links TRBV5-1 with TRBJ2-5; weak D call: TRBD1 (5 bases). Germline CDR1 and CDR2: SGHRS and YFSETQ. Trimming pared 7 bases from V and 2 bases from J, leaving 6 bases between. The CDR3 is 11 amino acids. The CDR3 DNA sequence: TGCGCCAGCGCAGGGCAAGAGACCCAGTACTTC. Translation: CASAGQETQYF.

This rearrangement joins TRBV19 to TRBJ1-5; D not resolved. Germline V gene data show CDR1 as LNHDA and CDR2 as SQIVND (reference sequence). Trimming pared 0 bases from V and 0 bases from J, leaving 6 bases between. The CDR3 is made up of 15 amino acids. CDR3 coding DNA: TGTGCCAGTAGTATAGACGGGTATAGCAATCAGCCCCAGCATTTT. It is translated as CASSIDGYSNQPQHF.

V gene TRBV5-6 combines with J gene TRBJ2-3; D possibly corresponds to TRBD2 (6 bases). This CDR3 has 16 amino acids. Germline V gives CDR1 SGHDT, CDR2 YYEEEE. Trimming removed 0 bases at V and 4 bases at J, with 15 bases between. CDR3 sequence: CASSLAPTRKADTQYF. The CDR3 DNA follows: TGTGCCAGCAGCTTGGCCCCGACTAGAAAGGCAGATACGCAGTATTTT.

The chain carries TRBV19 and TRBJ2-1; 9 positions match TRBD2. Germline V gene data show CDR1 as LNHDA and CDR2 as SQIVND (reference sequence). V lost 6 bases to trimming and J lost 7 bases; unmatched junction nucleotides: 10. This CDR3 comprises 15 residues. The CDR3 region is CASSLGGRAGNEQFF. DNA of the CDR3: TGTGCCAGTAGCCTCGGCGGGAGGGCCGGGAATGAGCAGTTCTTC.

The V and J genes are TRBV5-1 and TRBJ2-3; possible D gene TRBD2, 6 bases. Germline V gene data show CDR1 as SGHRS and CDR2 as YFSETQ. The CDR3 consists of 15 residues. The V end lost 4 bases, the J end lost 1 base, and 13 bases lay between the germline ends. CDR3 sequence (DNA): TGCGCCAGCAGCGTCGGGACTTTCCGCACAGATACGCAGTATTTT. It yields the protein CASSVGTFRTDTQYF.

The rearrangement links TRBV19 to TRBJ1-1; TRBD1 is a possible D gene (5 bases). Germline CDR1 LNHDA, CDR2 SQIVND (reference sequence). The CDR3 length is 14 residues. V was clipped by 5 bases and J by 1 base, with 11 bases between them. DNA of the CDR3: TGTGCCAGTAGTGCCAGGGTAAGGAACACTGAAGCTTTCTTT. This codes for CASSARVRNTEAFF.

This chain joins TRBV15 and TRBJ2-5; tentatively, D is TRBD1 or TRBD2 (6 bases each). V was cut by 1 base and J by 2 bases, with 14 bases left in between. The CDR3 totals 16 residues. Germline CDR1 reads LNHNV; CDR2 reads YYDKDF (reference sequence). CDR3 coding DNA: TGTGCCACCAGCAGAGTGGGGGGCGGGGAACAAGAGACCCAGTACTTC. Translation: CATSRVGGGEQETQYF. Together with reference TRBV15 and TRBJ2-5, the CDR3 gives the full variable domain: DAMVIQNPRYQVTQFGKPVTLSCSQTLNHNVMYWYQQKSSQAPKLLFHYYDKDFNNEADTPDNFQSRRPNTSFCFLDIRSPGLGDTAMYLCATSRVGGGEQETQYFGPGTRLLVL.

The chain is built from TRBV5-1 and TRBJ1-1, with D hard to call. Germline lookup yields CDR1 SGHRS and CDR2 YFSETQ. CDR3 size: 14 residues. V was pared by 0 bases and J by 1 base, with 7 bases between. The CDR3 nucleotides read TGCGCCAGCAGCTTGGGCCAGCAGAACACTGAAGCTTTCTTT. Protein product: CASSLGQQNTEAFF.

CDR3 region: CASGLAGRYSNQPQHF. For the CDR3, the DNA is TGTGCTAGTGGTTTGGCTGGGAGATATAGCAATCAGCCCCAGCATTTT. This rearrangement joins TRBV12-5 to TRBJ1-5; D not certain. This CDR3 has 16 amino acids. Trimming took 1 base from V and 0 from J, leaving 10 bases between them. Germline CDR1 reads LGHNT; CDR2 reads FRNRAP.